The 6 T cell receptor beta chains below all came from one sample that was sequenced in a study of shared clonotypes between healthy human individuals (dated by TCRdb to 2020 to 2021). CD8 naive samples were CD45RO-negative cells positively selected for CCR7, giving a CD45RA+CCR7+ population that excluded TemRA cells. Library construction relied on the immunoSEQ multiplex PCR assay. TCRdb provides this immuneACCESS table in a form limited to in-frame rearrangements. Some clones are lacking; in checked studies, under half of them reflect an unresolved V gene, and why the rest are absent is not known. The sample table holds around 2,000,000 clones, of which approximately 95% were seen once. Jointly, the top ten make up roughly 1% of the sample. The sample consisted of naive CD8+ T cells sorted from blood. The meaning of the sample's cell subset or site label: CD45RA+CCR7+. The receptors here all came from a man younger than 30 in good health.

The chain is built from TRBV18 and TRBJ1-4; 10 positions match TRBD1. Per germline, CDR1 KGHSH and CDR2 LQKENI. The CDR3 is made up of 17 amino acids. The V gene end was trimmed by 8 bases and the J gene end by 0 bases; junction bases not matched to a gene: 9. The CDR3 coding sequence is TGTGCCAGCCCAGGACAGGGGGGCCCTGCAACTAATGAAAAACTGTTTTTT. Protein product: CASPGQGGPATNEKLFF.

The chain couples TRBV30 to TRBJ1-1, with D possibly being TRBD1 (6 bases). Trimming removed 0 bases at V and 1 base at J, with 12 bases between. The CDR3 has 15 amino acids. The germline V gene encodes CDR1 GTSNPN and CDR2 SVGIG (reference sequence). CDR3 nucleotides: TGTGCCTGGAGTGTAACGGGGGGCCCGAACACTGAAGCTTTCTTT. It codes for CAWSVTGGPNTEAFF.

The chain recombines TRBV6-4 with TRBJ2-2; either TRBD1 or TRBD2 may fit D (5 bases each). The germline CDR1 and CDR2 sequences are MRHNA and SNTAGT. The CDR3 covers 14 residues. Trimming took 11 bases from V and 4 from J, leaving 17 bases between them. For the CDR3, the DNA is TGTGCCTCTCAACCGGGGCTTTTCACCGGGGAGCTGTTTTTT. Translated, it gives CASQPGLFTGELFF.

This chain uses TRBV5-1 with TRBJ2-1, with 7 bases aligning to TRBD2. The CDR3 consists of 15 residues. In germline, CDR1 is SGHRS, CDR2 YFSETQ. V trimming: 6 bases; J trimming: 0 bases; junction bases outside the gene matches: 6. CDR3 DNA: TGCGCCAGCACGCTCGGGGGGAGCTCCTACAATGAGCAGTTCTTC. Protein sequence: CASTLGGSSYNEQFF.

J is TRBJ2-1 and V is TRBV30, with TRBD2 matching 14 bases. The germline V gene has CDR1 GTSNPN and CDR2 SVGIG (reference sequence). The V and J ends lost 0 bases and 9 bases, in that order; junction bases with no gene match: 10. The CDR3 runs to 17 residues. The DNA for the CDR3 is TGTGCCTGGAGTGTCGGACTAGCGGGAGGACTTGGTAGTGAGCAGTTCTTC. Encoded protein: CAWSVGLAGGLGSEQFF.

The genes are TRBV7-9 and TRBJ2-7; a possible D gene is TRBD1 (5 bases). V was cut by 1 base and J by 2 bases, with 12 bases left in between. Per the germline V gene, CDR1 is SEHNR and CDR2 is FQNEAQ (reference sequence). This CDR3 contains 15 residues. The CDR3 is CASSLDVTEAYEQYF. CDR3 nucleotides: TGTGCCAGCAGCTTAGATGTGACAGAGGCCTACGAGCAGTACTTC.